Below are 17 T cell receptor beta chains sequenced from a single sample in a study of T-cell memory formation after mild COVID-19. TCRdb redid the calling of the 5' RACE reads with MiXCR, one entry per CDR3 protein. The sample records roughly 110,000 distinct CDR3 sequences, approximately 15% being singletons. The sequenced sample consisted of PBMCs or a T cell subset sorted from them (not recorded which). The receptor source for this set is a man between 18 and 35 years old who had mild COVID-19 (a few samples of this study predate the infection). Cell type and time point are not known.

This clonotype appeared a few times. DNA of the CDR3: TGTGCCAGCAGCTCCCAAACAGGTGTATTCACAGATACGCAGTATTTT. Encoded protein: CASSSQTGVFTDTQYF. This sequence joins TRBV11-2 and TRBJ2-3; TRBD1 might be the D (5 bases). CDR3 size: 16 residues. V lost 4 bases and J 2 bases, leaving 16 bases between the germline ends. Germline-derived CDR1 and CDR2 are SGHAT and FQNNGV. Combining the CDR3 with reference TRBV11-2 and TRBJ2-3 gives the whole variable domain EAGVAQSPRYKIIEKRQSVAFWCNPISGHATLYWYQQILGQGPKLLIQFQNNGVVDDSQLPKDRFSAERLKGVDSTLKIQPAKLEDSAVYLCASSSQTGVFTDTQYFGPGTRLTVL.

There are many counts of this clonotype. This sequence joins TRBV4-1 and TRBJ2-7; maybe TRBD1 (5 bases). V was pared by 1 base and J by 0 bases, with 10 bases between. The CDR3 is 15 amino acids. Germline V lookup: CDR1 MGHRA, CDR2 YSYEKL. The CDR3 spells CASSQGQGNSYEQYF. In DNA, the CDR3 is TGCGCCAGCAGCCAAGGCCAGGGCAACTCCTACGAGCAGTACTTC.

Many counts were recorded for this clonotype. The V and J genes are TRBV5-1 and TRBJ2-3; 15 nucleotides agree with TRBD2. There are 17 residues in the CDR3. Trimming removed 4 bases from V and 4 bases from J; junction bases left unmatched: 7. From germline, CDR1 is SGHRS and CDR2 YFSETQ. CDR3: CASSPRTSGGAADTQYF. For the CDR3, the DNA is TGCGCCAGCAGCCCCCGGACTAGCGGGGGGGCAGCAGATACGCAGTATTTT.

This chain connects TRBV7-2 to TRBJ1-5, with D hard to call. V was trimmed by 0 bases and J by 4 bases, leaving 10 bases between them. Germline V lookup: CDR1 SGHTA, CDR2 FQGNSA. This CDR3 contains 15 residues. The CDR3 sequence: CASSLAWLTNQPQHF. CDR3 in DNA: TGTGCCAGCAGCTTAGCGTGGCTAACGAATCAGCCCCAGCATTTT.

The chain links TRBV29-1 to TRBJ2-4; no reliable D call. From germline, CDR1 is SQVTM and CDR2 ANQGSEA. The CDR3 runs to 12 residues. V lost 6 bases to trimming and J lost 7 bases, with 13 bases between them. The CDR3 DNA reads TGCAGCGTCGCCGGCCTTGGGAACATTCAGTACTTC. It translates to CSVAGLGNIQYF. Supplemented by reference TRBV29-1 and TRBJ2-4, the full variable domain reads SAVISQKPSRDICQRGTSLTIQCQVDSQVTMMFWYRQQPGQSLTLIATANQGSEATYESGFVIDKFPISRPNLTFSTLTVSNMSPEDSSIYLCSVAGLGNIQYFGAGTRLSVL.

This clonotype was detected only a few times. V gene TRBV19 combines with J gene TRBJ2-1; D may be TRBD2 (6 bases). Germline values: CDR1 LNHDA, CDR2 SQIVND (reference sequence). Trimming cost V 3 bases and J 7 bases, with 13 bases left between them. CDR3 length: 14 residues. The CDR3 nucleotides are TGTGCCAGTAGTATCCTCCCGGAGGGAAATGAGCAGTTCTTC. Amino acids: CASSILPEGNEQFF. The whole variable domain, filled in from reference TRBV19 and TRBJ2-1, reads DGGITQSPKYLFRKEGQNVTLSCEQNLNHDAMYWYRQDPGQGLRLIYYSQIVNDFQKGDIAEGYSVSREKKESFPLTVTSAQKNPTAFYLCASSILPEGNEQFFGPGTRLTVL.

This clonotype was recorded many times. The chain recombines TRBV6-5 with TRBJ1-5; the D is unclear. The CDR3 extends over 13 amino acids. Trimming removed 8 bases from V and 7 bases from J, with 15 bases in between. Germline CDR1 and CDR2: MNHEY and SVGAGI. The CDR3 sequence is CASRVGREQPQHF. The CDR3 DNA follows: TGTGCCAGCCGAGTAGGAAGGGAACAGCCCCAGCATTTT.

This clonotype was detected many times. V is TRBV11-2 and J is TRBJ2-3; D is undetermined. Trimming left V 5 bases short and J 1 base short, with 7 bases between. This CDR3 comprises 13 residues. Per the germline V gene, CDR1 is SGHAT and CDR2 is FQNNGV. This chain's CDR3 is CASSPYGTDTQYF. CDR3 nucleotides: TGTGCCAGCAGCCCCTACGGCACAGATACGCAGTATTTT.

Only a few counts were recorded for this clonotype. The chain links TRBV12-3 or TRBV12-4 to TRBJ1-5; maybe TRBD1 (6 bases). The CDR3 length is 14 residues. V gave up 7 bases and J gave up 3 bases, with 13 bases separating them. CDR3 in amino acids: CASNVGAYNQPQHF. The CDR3, as DNA: TGTGCCAGCAACGTGGGGGCCTACAATCAGCCCCAGCATTTT.

The J gene is TRBJ2-1, the V gene TRBV15; D possibly uses TRBD1 or TRBD2 (6 bases each). The germline V gene encodes CDR1 LNHNV and CDR2 YYDKDF (reference sequence). Trimming cost V 1 base and J 8 bases, with 15 bases left between them. CDR3 length: 15 amino acids. The CDR3 region has the DNA TGTGCCACCAGCAGAGGGTCGGGGGCAGGCCATGAGCAGTTCTTC. It encodes CATSRGSGAGHEQFF.

The rearrangement joins TRBV4-1 to TRBJ2-2; D is perhaps TRBD1 (6 bases). The germline V and J ends were trimmed by 3 bases and 3 bases, with 8 bases remaining between them. Looked up from germline, CDR1 is MGHRA and CDR2 is YSYEKL. CDR3 length: 14 amino acids. The CDR3 nucleotides read TGCGCCAGCAGCCACAACAGGGACACCGGGGAGCTGTTTTTT. This encodes CASSHNRDTGELFF.

The chain combines TRBV19 with TRBJ1-1, with TRBD1 as a possible D gene (6 bases). Germline V gene data show CDR1 as LNHDA and CDR2 as SQIVND (reference sequence). The CDR3 runs to 14 residues. V lost 6 bases to trimming and J lost 1 base, with 12 bases between them. The DNA of the CDR3 is TGTGCCAGTAGCTCAAGGGGGAGGAACACTGAAGCTTTCTTT. The encoded protein is CASSSRGRNTEAFF.

The V and J genes are TRBV9 and TRBJ2-1; 8 bases match TRBD2. The CDR3 runs 15 residues. Germline CDR1 reads SGDLS; CDR2 reads YYNGEE. V gave up 3 bases and J gave up 4 bases; unmatched junction bases: 6. CDR3 nucleotide sequence: TGTGCCAGCAGCGGCGGCGCTAGCGGGTACAATGAGCAGTTCTTC. Its protein product is CASSGGASGYNEQFF.

This clonotype came up a few times. The V call is TRBV9, the J call TRBJ1-3, with 7 bases that match TRBD1. The CDR3 is 17 residues long. Germline V gene lookup returns CDR1 SGDLS and CDR2 YYNGEE. V shed 3 bases, J shed 2 bases, and the junction held 11 bases outside the gene matches. The CDR3 sequence: CASSADLRGRPGNTIYF. The CDR3 DNA reads TGTGCCAGCAGCGCCGACCTTAGGGGGCGACCTGGAAACACCATATATTTT.

Here the CDR3 reads CASRNPQLREKLFF. The CDR3 region has the DNA TGTGCCAGCAGAAACCCACAGCTCCGGGAAAAACTGTTTTTT. J is TRBJ1-4 and V is TRBV6-5, with D unresolved. The CDR3 is 14 residues long. Trimming cost V 6 bases and J 8 bases, with 16 bases left between them. In germline, CDR1 is MNHEY, CDR2 SVGAGI.

CDR3 region: CASSQGSSYNEQFF. For the CDR3, the DNA is TGTGCCAGTTCGCAGGGAAGCTCCTACAATGAGCAGTTCTTC. This chain uses TRBV19 with TRBJ2-1, with a tentative D call TRBD1 (5 bases). CDR3 size: 14 residues. Germline CDR1 LNHDA, CDR2 SQIVND (reference sequence). V lost 8 bases and J 0 bases, leaving 11 bases between the germline ends.

The genes are TRBV4-2 and TRBJ2-7, with D perhaps being TRBD1 or TRBD2 (5 bases each). Trimming cost V 0 bases and J 3 bases, with 15 bases left between them. Germline V gene sequence: CDR1 LGHNA, CDR2 YNFKEQ. The CDR3 contains 16 residues. CDR3: CASSQEWRGASYEQYF. In nucleotides, the CDR3 is TGTGCCAGCAGCCAAGAGTGGCGAGGGGCGAGCTACGAGCAGTACTTC.